This record concerns one T cell receptor (beta chain) sequence. In the original analysis: Researchers report that nucleated cell counts were estimated from reference gene primer amplification. The protocol was immunoSEQ multiplex PCR, while the TCRdb copy is restricted to in-frame clones and leaves out a portion. V and J calls and clone size are given by that table; D and trimming were obtained from the DNA. Of 120,000 or so clones in the sample, roughly 85% were seen once. Germline V gene sequence: CDR1 SGHVS, CDR2 FNYEAQ. V was trimmed by 3 bases and J by 7 bases, leaving 16 bases between them. This CDR3 comprises 15 residues. This specimen belongs to a study of blood T cell repertoires in COVID-19. About the study: Samples of COVID-19 (acute and convalescent) were obtained from the United States, Italy and Spain. T cells, B-cell-depleted T cells, or PBMCs provided the cDNA or gDNA that served as material.

The chain links TRBV7-6 to TRBJ2-1; possible D gene TRBD2, 7 bases. The origin of this receptor is a woman aged 80 or over with acute or convalescent COVID-19. Sequenced material: peripheral blood. Here the CDR3 DNA reads TGTGCCAGCAGCTTCATATCGGGGGGCAGGAATGAGCAGTTCTTC. Translation: CASSFISGGRNEQFF.